This T cell receptor (beta chain) is drawn from a study of blood T cells in healthy people across ages. This CDR3 has 20 amino acids. Trimming cost V 0 bases and J 0 bases; bases outside gene matches: 9. CDR1 is MGHRA and CDR2 is YSYEKL in the germline V gene. Every sample had a minimum of 6.5 million PBMCs isolated. PCR was performed a second time for roughly 6 to 12 cycles using a sample-barcoded 5' primer and a J-beta primer mix. The template-switch adaptor was a 5' adaptor with 12 random nucleotides. It tagged each cDNA molecule. TCRdb itself ran the 5' RACE reads through MiXCR, one entry per CDR3 protein. The sample shows 600,000 to 1,000,000 distinct CDR3 sequences, roughly 25% of them seen only once. General observations from the study: It was not possible, with unsorted PBMCs, to conclusively compare naive and antigen-experienced cells.

This clonotype was picked up a small number of times. As yet, its antigen is unknown. This sample also appeared in a second study, on T cells of mothers and their children. That work contributes: Slightly higher overlap, not significant, was seen in related mother-child pairs than in unrelated pairs.

The sample comprised blood. This receptor was taken from a boy aged 10-17 years in good health. This chain links TRBV4-1 with TRBJ2-4; 12 nucleotides align to TRBD2. The CDR3 sequence: CASSQDGLAGGTIAKNIQYF. The CDR3 DNA sequence: TGCGCCAGCAGCCAAGACGGGCTAGCGGGAGGGACAATAGCCAAAAACATTCAGTACTTC.